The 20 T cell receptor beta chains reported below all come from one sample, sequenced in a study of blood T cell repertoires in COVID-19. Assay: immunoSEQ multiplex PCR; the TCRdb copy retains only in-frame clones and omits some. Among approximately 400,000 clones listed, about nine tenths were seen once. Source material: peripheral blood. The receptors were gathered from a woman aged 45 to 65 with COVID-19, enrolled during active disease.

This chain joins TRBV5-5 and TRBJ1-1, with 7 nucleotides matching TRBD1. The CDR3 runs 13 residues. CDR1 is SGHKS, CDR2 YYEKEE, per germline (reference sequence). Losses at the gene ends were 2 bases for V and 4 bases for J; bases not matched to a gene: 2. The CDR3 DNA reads TGTGCCAGCAGCTTCAGGGGGACCACTGAAGCTTTCTTT. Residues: CASSFRGTTEAFF.

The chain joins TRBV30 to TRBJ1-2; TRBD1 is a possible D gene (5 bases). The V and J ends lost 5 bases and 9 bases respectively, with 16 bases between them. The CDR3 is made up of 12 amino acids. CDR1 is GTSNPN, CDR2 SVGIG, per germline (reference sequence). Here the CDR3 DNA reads TGTGCCTGGGGCACCTCGGCGGGACGCTACACCTTC. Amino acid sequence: CAWGTSAGRYTF.

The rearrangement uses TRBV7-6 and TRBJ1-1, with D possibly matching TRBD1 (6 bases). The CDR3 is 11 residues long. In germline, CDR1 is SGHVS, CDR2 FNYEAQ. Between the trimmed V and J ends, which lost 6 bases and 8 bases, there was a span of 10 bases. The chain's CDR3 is CASRSGVEAFF. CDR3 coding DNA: TGTGCCAGCAGATCAGGGGTGGAAGCTTTCTTT.

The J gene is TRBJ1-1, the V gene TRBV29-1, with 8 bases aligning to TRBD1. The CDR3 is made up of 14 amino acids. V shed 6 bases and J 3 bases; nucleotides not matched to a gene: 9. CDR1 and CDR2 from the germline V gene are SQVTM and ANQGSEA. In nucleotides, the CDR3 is TGCAGCGTCACCAGACAGGGGAAGTACACTGAAGCTTTCTTT. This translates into CSVTRQGKYTEAFF.

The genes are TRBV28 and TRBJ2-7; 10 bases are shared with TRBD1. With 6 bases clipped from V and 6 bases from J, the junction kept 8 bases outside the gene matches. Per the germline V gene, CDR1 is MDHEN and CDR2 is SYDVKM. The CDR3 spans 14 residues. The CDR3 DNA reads TGTGCCAGCAGATCAGGACAGGGGGGCGCCGAGCAGTACTTC. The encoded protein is CASRSGQGGAEQYF. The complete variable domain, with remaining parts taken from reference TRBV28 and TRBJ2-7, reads DVKVTQSSRYLVKRTGEKVFLECVQDMDHENMFWYRQDPGLGLRLIYFSYDVKMKEKGDIPEGYSVSREKKERFSLILESASTNQTSMYLCASRSGQGGAEQYFGPGTRLTVT.

The CDR3 loop is CASSNGRGEAQYF. As DNA, the CDR3 is TGTGCCAGCAGTAATGGGAGGGGGGAGGCCCAGTACTTC. V usage is TRBV2 and J usage is TRBJ2-5; a weak D match, TRBD2 (7 bases). Germline V gene lookup returns CDR1 SNHLY and CDR2 FYNNEI. Between the trimmed V and J ends, which lost 5 bases and 9 bases, there was a span of 16 bases. The CDR3 loop spans 13 amino acids.

The CDR3 reads CASSWAWDRGGTEAFF. The CDR3 region has the DNA TGTGCCAGCAGCTGGGCTTGGGACAGGGGTGGCACTGAAGCTTTCTTT. This chain uses TRBV5-4 with TRBJ1-1; 10 nucleotides agree with TRBD1. V was pared by 3 bases and J by 4 bases, with 9 bases of the junction left unmatched. The germline gives CDR1 SGHNT, CDR2 YYREEE (reference sequence). This CDR3 spans 16 amino acids.

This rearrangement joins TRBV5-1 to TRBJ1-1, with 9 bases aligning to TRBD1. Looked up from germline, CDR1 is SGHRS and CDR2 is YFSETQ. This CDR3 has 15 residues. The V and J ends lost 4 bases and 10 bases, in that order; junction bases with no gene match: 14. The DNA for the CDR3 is TGCGCCAGCAGCCCTTCCGGGACAGGGAAAAGAGGAGCTTTCTTT. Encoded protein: CASSPSGTGKRGAFF.

The CDR3 region is CASSYSRQPNTEAFF. The CDR3 nucleotides are TGTGCCAGCAGTTACTCGAGGCAGCCGAACACTGAAGCTTTCTTT. The chain couples TRBV6-5 to TRBJ1-1; D ambiguous. V lost 0 bases and J 1 base, leaving 9 bases between the germline ends. CDR1 is MNHEY, CDR2 SVGAGI, per germline. This CDR3 is 15 amino acids long.

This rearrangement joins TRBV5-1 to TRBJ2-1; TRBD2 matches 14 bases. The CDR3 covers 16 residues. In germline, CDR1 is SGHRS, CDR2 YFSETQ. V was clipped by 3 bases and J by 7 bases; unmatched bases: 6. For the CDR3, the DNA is TGCGCCAGCAGCTCGTTGGGACTAGCGGGGGCTAATGAGCAGTTCTTC. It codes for CASSSLGLAGANEQFF.

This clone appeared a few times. CDR3 loop: CASSTTGANTGELFF. DNA of the CDR3: TGTGCCAGCAGCACAACAGGAGCGAACACCGGGGAGCTGTTTTTT. V gene TRBV5-6 combines with J gene TRBJ2-2; possibly TRBD1 for D (5 bases). The CDR3 is 15 amino acids. Per germline, CDR1 SGHDT and CDR2 YYEEEE. V lost 4 bases and J lost 0, with 10 bases in between. Supplemented by reference TRBV5-6 and TRBJ2-2, the full variable domain reads DAGVTQSPTHLIKTRGQQVTLRCSPKSGHDTVSWYQQALGQGPQFIFQYYEEEERQRGNFPDRFSGHQFPNYSSELNVNALLLGDSALYLCASSTTGANTGELFFGEGSRLTVL.

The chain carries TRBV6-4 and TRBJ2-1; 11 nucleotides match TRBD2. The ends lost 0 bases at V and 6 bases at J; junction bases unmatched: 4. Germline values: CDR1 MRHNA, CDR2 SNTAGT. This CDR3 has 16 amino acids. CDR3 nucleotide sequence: TGTGCCAGCAGTGACTCGGGACTAGCGGCCAGCAATGAGCAGTTCTTC. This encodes CASSDSGLAASNEQFF.

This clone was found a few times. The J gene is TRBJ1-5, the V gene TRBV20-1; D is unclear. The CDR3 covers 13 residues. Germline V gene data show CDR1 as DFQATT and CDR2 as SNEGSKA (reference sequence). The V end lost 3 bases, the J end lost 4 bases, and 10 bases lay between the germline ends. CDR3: CSASPGLNQPQHF. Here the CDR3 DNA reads TGCAGTGCTAGTCCGGGGTTGAATCAGCCCCAGCATTTT.

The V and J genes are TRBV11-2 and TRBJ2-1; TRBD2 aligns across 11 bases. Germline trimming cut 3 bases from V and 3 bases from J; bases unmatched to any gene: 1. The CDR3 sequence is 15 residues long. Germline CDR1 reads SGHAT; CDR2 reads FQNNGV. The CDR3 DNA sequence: TGTGCCAGCAGCTTTAGCGGGGGGGTCTACAATGAGCAGTTCTTC. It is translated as CASSFSGGVYNEQFF. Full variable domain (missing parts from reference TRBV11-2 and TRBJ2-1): EAGVAQSPRYKIIEKRQSVAFWCNPISGHATLYWYQQILGQGPKLLIQFQNNGVVDDSQLPKDRFSAERLKGVDSTLKIQPAKLEDSAVYLCASSFSGGVYNEQFFGPGTRLTVL.

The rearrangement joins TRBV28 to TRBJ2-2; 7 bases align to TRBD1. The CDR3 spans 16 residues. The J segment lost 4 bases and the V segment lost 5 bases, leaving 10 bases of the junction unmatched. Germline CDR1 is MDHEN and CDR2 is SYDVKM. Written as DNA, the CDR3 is TGTGCCAGCAGTAACCCGGACAGGATAGGCACCGGGGAGCTGTTTTTT. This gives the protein CASSNPDRIGTGELFF.

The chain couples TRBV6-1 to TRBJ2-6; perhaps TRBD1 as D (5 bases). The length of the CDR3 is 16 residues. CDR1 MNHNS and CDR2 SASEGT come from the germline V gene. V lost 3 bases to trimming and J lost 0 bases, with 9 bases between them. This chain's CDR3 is CASSDREVSGANVLTF. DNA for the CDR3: TGTGCCAGCAGTGACAGGGAAGTCTCTGGGGCCAACGTCCTGACTTTC.

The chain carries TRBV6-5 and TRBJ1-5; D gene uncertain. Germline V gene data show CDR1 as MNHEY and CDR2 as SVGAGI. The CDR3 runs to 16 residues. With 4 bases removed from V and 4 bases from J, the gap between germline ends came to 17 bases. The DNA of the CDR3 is TGTGCCAGCAGTTCCGCGACGGCCCGGGGAAATCAGCCCCAGCATTTT. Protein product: CASSSATARGNQPQHF.

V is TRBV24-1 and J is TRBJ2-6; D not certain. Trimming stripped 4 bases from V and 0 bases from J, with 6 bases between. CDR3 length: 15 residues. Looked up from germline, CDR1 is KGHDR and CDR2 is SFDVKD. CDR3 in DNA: TGTGCCACCAGTGACGAGGTCTCTGGGGCCAACGTCCTGACTTTC. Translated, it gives CATSDEVSGANVLTF.

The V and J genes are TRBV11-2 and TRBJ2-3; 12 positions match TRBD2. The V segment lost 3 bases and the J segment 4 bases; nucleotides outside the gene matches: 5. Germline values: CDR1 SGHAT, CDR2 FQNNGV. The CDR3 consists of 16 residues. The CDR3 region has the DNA TGTGCCAGCAGCTTCGGAACTAGCGGGGGGCCAGATACGCAGTATTTT. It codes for CASSFGTSGGPDTQYF. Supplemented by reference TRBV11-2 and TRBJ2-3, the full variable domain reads EAGVAQSPRYKIIEKRQSVAFWCNPISGHATLYWYQQILGQGPKLLIQFQNNGVVDDSQLPKDRFSAERLKGVDSTLKIQPAKLEDSAVYLCASSFGTSGGPDTQYFGPGTRLTVL.

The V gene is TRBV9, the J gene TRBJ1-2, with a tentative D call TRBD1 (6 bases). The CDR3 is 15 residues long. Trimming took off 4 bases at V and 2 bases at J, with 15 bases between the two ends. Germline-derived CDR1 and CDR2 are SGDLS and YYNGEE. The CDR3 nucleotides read TGTGCCAGCAGCCGCGACATAACAGGGAACTATGGCTACACCTTC. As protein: CASSRDITGNYGYTF. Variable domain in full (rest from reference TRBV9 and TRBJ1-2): DSGVTQTPKHLITATGQRVTLRCSPRSGDLSVYWYQQSLDQGLQFLIQYYNGEERAKGNILERFSAQQFPDLHSELNLSSLELGDSALYFCASSRDITGNYGYTFGSGTRLTVV.